Presented here are 13 T cell receptor beta chains from one specimen sequenced in a study of OX40 agonist ivuxolimab in advanced cancers. Library creation used the immunoSEQ multiplex PCR assay. Sourced from immuneACCESS, this table was stored by TCRdb with only in-frame sequences that have V and J called. A share of the clones is absent; for the studies checked, an unresolved V gene accounts for under half, and the remainder has no known explanation. The sample table lists tens of thousands of clones, 65% to 85% of them with a count of one. The ten largest clones add up to 3.5% to 5% of the sample. This specimen was CD4+ or CD8+ T cells sorted from blood, taken in a trial of the OX40 agonist ivuxolimab. The receptor source for this set is an adult with an advanced solid tumor such as melanoma, head and neck, liver or kidney cancer.

J is TRBJ2-7 and V is TRBV10-3, with 9 nucleotides matching TRBD1. The CDR3 spans 15 residues. CDR1 and CDR2 (germline): ENHRY, SYGVKD. With 11 bases clipped from V and 7 bases from J, the junction kept 18 bases outside the gene matches. The CDR3 nucleotides are TGTGCCTCGGCGGGACAGGGCCTACCAGGGTGGGAGCAGTACTTC. Translated: CASAGQGLPGWEQYF.

The V and J genes are TRBV29-1 and TRBJ2-7, with a possible D match to TRBD1 (6 bases). The CDR3 is 11 amino acids. V was cut by 6 bases and J by 3 bases, with 9 bases left in between. The germline V gene has CDR1 SQVTM and CDR2 ANQGSEA. CDR3 nucleotide sequence: TGCAGCGTAGCCAGGGGCTACGAGCAGTACTTC. As protein: CSVARGYEQYF.

The V gene is TRBV6-1, the J gene TRBJ1-5; no clear D gene. The CDR3 consists of 15 residues. Deletions cut 6 bases from V and 6 bases from J, with 18 bases between. Germline V gene sequence: CDR1 MNHNS, CDR2 SASEGT. The CDR3 coding sequence is TGTGCCAGCAGGACCACACGGGCGGCCATTCAGCCCCAGCATTTT. Amino acid sequence: CASRTTRAAIQPQHF.

The V and J genes are TRBV9 and TRBJ2-1; 10 bases are shared with TRBD1. This CDR3 comprises 16 residues. Germline lookup yields CDR1 SGDLS and CDR2 YYNGEE. V was clipped by 0 bases and J by 6 bases; unmatched bases: 6. CDR3 loop: CASSVAGQGTLNEQFF. CDR3 nucleotides: TGTGCCAGCAGCGTAGCGGGACAGGGGACCCTCAATGAGCAGTTCTTC. The variable domain in full, with the rest retrieved from reference TRBV9 and TRBJ2-1, is DSGVTQTPKHLITATGQRVTLRCSPRSGDLSVYWYQQSLDQGLQFLIQYYNGEERAKGNILERFSAQQFPDLHSELNLSSLELGDSALYFCASSVAGQGTLNEQFFGPGTRLTVL.

The CDR3 loop is CAIKGQLNTEAFF. In DNA form, the CDR3 reads TGTGCCATCAAAGGACAGTTGAACACTGAAGCTTTCTTT. The chain employs TRBV10-3 and TRBJ1-1; a weak D match, TRBD1 (6 bases). CDR3 length: 13 residues. Per the germline V gene, CDR1 is ENHRY and CDR2 is SYGVKD. The V end was cut by 7 bases, the J end by 0 bases, with 9 bases between.

The rearrangement joins TRBV6-5 to TRBJ2-7, with 7 bases that match TRBD2. V lost 2 bases to trimming and J lost 2 bases; unmatched junction nucleotides: 6. This CDR3 contains 15 residues. The germline V gene encodes CDR1 MNHEY and CDR2 SVGAGI. CDR3 nucleotides: TGTGCCAGCAGTTACGCGGGGGTCGGAACCTACGAGCAGTACTTC. It translates to CASSYAGVGTYEQYF.

This chain uses TRBV7-8 with TRBJ2-1; 7 bases line up with TRBD2. V was clipped by 0 bases and J by 4 bases; unmatched bases: 6. CDR1 and CDR2 (germline): SGHVS, FQNEAQ. The CDR3 is made up of 16 amino acids. DNA of the CDR3: TGTGCCAGCAGCTTAGCGCCGGTGGGGGGGTACAATGAGCAGTTCTTC. This translates into CASSLAPVGGYNEQFF.

The chain combines TRBV6-1 with TRBJ1-1; D unresolved. Between the trimmed V and J ends, which lost 6 bases and 3 bases, there was a span of 11 bases. The CDR3 extends over 13 amino acids. Germline V lookup: CDR1 MNHNS, CDR2 SASEGT. DNA for the CDR3: TGTGCCAGCAGCCTCAATGAAGACACTGAAGCTTTCTTT. It specifies CASSLNEDTEAFF.

The chain couples TRBV4-2 to TRBJ2-7, with D uncertain. The CDR3 contains 13 residues. Germline CDR1 LGHNA, CDR2 YNFKEQ. V was pared by 0 bases and J by 6 bases, with 9 bases between. CDR3 sequence reads: CASSQDPKGEQYF. CDR3 DNA: TGTGCCAGCAGCCAAGACCCGAAGGGCGAGCAGTACTTC.

This clone was picked up one time. V gene TRBV30 combines with J gene TRBJ2-5, with D possibly being TRBD1 (5 bases). CDR1 GTSNPN and CDR2 SVGIG come from the germline V gene (reference sequence). The CDR3 loop spans 13 amino acids. Deletions cut 5 bases from V and 2 bases from J, with 12 bases between. CDR3 in DNA: TGTGCCTGGCCTCAGGGTAAACAAGAGACCCAGTACTTC. Translating it yields CAWPQGKQETQYF.

CDR3 bases: TGTGCCAGCAGCAGAAACAGGGTAGGGGACTATGGCTACACCTTC. Protein product: CASSRNRVGDYGYTF. The chain joins TRBV21-1 to TRBJ1-2; the table's D call, TRBD1, was not checked against the DNA. TRBV21-1 is tagged as a pseudogene. CDR3 size: 15 residues.

The rearrangement links TRBV10-3 to TRBJ1-1; tentatively, D is TRBD1 (5 bases). The V gene's germline CDR1 is ENHRY and CDR2 SYGVKD. The V gene lost 3 bases and the J gene lost 3 bases, with 11 bases spanning the gap. The CDR3 is 14 residues long. The CDR3 region is CAISEGQGDTEAFF. The DNA for the CDR3 is TGTGCCATCAGTGAAGGTCAGGGTGACACTGAAGCTTTCTTT.

The chain joins TRBV6-1 to TRBJ2-3, with TRBD1 as a possible D gene (6 bases). Deletions cut 0 bases from V and 7 bases from J, with 23 bases between. CDR3 length: 18 amino acids. Germline values: CDR1 MNHNS, CDR2 SASEGT. The CDR3 spells CASSEARTAENRKNTQYF. DNA for the CDR3: TGTGCCAGCAGTGAAGCACGGACAGCCGAAAACAGAAAAAATACGCAGTATTTT.